Sequencing of this T cell receptor (beta chain) was carried out in a study of blood T cell repertoires in COVID-19. Study overall: Sites in the United States, Italy and Spain provided acute and convalescent COVID-19 samples. The cDNA or gDNA used as material had been derived from T cells, B-cell-depleted T cells, or PBMCs.

Germline V gives CDR1 KGHDR, CDR2 SFDVKD. The CDR3 covers 16 residues. The trim removed 5 bases at V and 5 bases at J, leaving 11 bases unmatched. Under the authors' procedure: Estimation of nucleated cell counts relied on the amplification of reference gene primers. The table came from immunoSEQ multiplex PCR; TCRdb's copy has only in-frame clones and leaves some out. The V and J calls and clone size come from that table; D and trimming were worked out from the DNA. The sample yields 150,000 to 200,000 clones, over 65% seen once. The material sequenced was peripheral blood. The receptor was derived from a woman of 80 years or more with acute or convalescent COVID-19. V usage is TRBV24-1 and J usage is TRBJ2-3; 8 bases are shared with TRBD2. This chain's CDR3 is CATSGWSGSSGDTQYF. CDR3 nucleotides: TGTGCCACCAGTGGCTGGAGCGGGAGTAGTGGAGATACGCAGTATTTT.